This TCR beta chain was sequenced during a study of T cell changes during pregnancy in multiple sclerosis. The data were produced by immunoSEQ multiplex PCR, yet TCRdb's version contains in-frame clones alone and is incomplete. The table includes about 28,000 clones, approximately 90% detected once. Trimming took off 6 bases at V and 4 bases at J, with 16 bases between the two ends. The CDR3 loop spans 14 amino acids. Per germline, CDR1 KGHSH and CDR2 LQKENI. The specimen was peripheral blood, collected in the first trimester of pregnancy. The gene calls are TRBV18 and TRBJ2-7; the D is unclear. This clonotype was obtained from a female donor in good health, enrolled as a control in a pregnancy study. CDR3 DNA sequence: TGTGCCAGCTCCCTGGGCAGAAATTCATACGAGCAGTACTTC. Translation: CASSLGRNSYEQYF.